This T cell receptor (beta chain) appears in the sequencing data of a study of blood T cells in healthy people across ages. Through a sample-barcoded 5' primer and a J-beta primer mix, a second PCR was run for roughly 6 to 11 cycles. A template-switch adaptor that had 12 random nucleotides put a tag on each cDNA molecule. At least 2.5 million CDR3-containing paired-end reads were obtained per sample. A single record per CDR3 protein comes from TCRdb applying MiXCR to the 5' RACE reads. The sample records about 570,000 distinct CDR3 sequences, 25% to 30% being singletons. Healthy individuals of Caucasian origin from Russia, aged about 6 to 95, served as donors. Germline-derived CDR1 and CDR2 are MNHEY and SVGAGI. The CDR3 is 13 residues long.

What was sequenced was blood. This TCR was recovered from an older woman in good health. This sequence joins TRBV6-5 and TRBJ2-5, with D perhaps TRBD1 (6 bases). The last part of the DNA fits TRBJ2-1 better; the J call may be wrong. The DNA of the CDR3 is TGTGCCAGCAGTGCTACAGGGTGGAATGAGCAGTTCTTC. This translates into CASSATGWNEQFF.